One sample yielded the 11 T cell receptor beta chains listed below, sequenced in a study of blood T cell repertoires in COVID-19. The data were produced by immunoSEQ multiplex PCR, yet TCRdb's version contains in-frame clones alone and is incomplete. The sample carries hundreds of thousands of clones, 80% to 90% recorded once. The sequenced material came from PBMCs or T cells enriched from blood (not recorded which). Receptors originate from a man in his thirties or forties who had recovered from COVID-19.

The CDR3 protein is CAWSVRVSSGGRAYEQYF. Here the CDR3 DNA reads TGTGCCTGGAGTGTACGAGTGTCTAGCGGGGGCCGAGCCTACGAGCAGTACTTC. This chain links TRBV30 with TRBJ2-7; TRBD2 agrees at 10 bases. The CDR3 is 18 amino acids. Germline CDR1 is GTSNPN and CDR2 is SVGIG (reference sequence). Unmatched junction bases numbered 13, after V lost 0 bases and J lost 2 bases.

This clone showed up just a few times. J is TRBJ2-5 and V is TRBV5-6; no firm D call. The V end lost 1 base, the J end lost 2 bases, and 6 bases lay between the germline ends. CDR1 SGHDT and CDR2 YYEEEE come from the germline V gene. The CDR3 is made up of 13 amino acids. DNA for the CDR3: TGTGCCAGCAGCTTGACACTACAAGAGACCCAGTACTTC. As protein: CASSLTLQETQYF.

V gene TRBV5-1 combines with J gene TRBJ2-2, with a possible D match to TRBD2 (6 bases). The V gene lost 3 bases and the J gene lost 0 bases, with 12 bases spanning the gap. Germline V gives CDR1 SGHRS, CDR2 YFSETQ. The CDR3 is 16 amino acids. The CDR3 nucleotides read TGCGCCAGCAGCTGGAGGGACTTCCCGAACACCGGGGAGCTGTTTTTT. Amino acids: CASSWRDFPNTGELFF.

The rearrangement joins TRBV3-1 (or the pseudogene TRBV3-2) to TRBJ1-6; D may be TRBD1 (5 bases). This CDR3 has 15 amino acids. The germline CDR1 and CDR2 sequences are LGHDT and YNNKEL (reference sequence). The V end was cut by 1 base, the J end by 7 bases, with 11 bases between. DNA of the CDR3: TGTGCCAGCAGCCAAGCGACAGCCGGGAATTCACCCCTCCACTTT. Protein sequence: CASSQATAGNSPLHF.

CDR3 DNA sequence: TGTGCCAGCAGCTTCGGACAGGGGCTGGGAAAACTGTTTTTT. Its translation: CASSFGQGLGKLFF. J is TRBJ1-4 and V is TRBV5-6, with TRBD1 identical over 9 bases. After removal of 2 bases from V and 10 bases from J, the junction contained 6 bases not matched to a gene. This CDR3 spans 14 amino acids. Per the germline V gene, CDR1 is SGHDT and CDR2 is YYEEEE.

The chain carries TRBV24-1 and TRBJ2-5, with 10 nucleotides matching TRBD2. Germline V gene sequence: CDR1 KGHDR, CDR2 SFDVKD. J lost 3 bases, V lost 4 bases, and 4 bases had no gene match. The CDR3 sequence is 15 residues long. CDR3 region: CATSEVLAGKETQYF. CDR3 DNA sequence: TGTGCCACCAGTGAAGTACTAGCGGGGAAAGAGACCCAGTACTTC.

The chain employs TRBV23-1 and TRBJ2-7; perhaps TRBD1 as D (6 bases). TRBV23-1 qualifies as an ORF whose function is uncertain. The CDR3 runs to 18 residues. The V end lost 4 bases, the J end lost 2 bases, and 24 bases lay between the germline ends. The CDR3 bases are TGCGCCAGCAGTCGACCAGGGGCTCTCCCCCCTAAGACCTACGAGCAGTACTTC. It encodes CASSRPGALPPKTYEQYF.

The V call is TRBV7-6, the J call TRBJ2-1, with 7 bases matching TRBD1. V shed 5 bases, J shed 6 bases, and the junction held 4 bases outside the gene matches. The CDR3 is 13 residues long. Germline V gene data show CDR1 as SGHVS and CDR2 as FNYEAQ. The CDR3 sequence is CASSPRQGNEQFF. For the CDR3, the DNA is TGTGCCAGCAGCCCTCGACAGGGCAATGAGCAGTTCTTC.

The CDR3 here is CASSSGIINIQYF. CDR3 DNA sequence: TGTGCCAGTAGTTCCGGGATTATAAACATTCAGTACTTC. The V gene is TRBV19, the J gene TRBJ2-4; possibly TRBD2 for D (5 bases). Germline V gives CDR1 LNHDA, CDR2 SQIVND (reference sequence). This CDR3 spans 13 amino acids. V was cut by 5 bases and J by 6 bases, with 11 bases left in between.

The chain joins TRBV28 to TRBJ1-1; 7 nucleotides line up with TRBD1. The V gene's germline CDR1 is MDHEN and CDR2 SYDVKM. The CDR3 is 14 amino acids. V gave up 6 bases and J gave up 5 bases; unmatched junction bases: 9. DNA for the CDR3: TGTGCCAGCAGCCGAACAGGGGCCGGGACTGAAGCTTTCTTT. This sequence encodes CASSRTGAGTEAFF.

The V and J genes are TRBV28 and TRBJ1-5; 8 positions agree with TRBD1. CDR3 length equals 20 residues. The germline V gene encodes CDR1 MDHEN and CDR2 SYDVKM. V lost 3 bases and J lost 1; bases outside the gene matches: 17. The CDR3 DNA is TGTGCCAGCAGTTTTCCGCGTTTGACGGGACAGGTCAACAGCAATCAGCCCCAGCATTTT. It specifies CASSFPRLTGQVNSNQPQHF.